This is a list of T cell receptor beta chains from one sample in a study of cytomegalovirus exposure and HLA in healthy donors. Here immunoSEQ multiplex PCR was the method, and the copy in TCRdb shows in-frame clones only, minus some. The sample shows 150,000 or so clones, 70% to 90% of them seen only once. Sequenced: PBMCs. The receptor source for this set is a man between 18 and 35 years old in good health and CMV-seropositive. CDR3s include the opening cysteine and the closing phenylalanine or tryptophan. A D gene is named only where the DNA matches it firmly. Expanded clones get a size class; other rows say once, few or many, or leave the size out.

TGTGCCAGCAGCCCCCGGGGGGGTCCCCTCCACTTT,CASSPRGGPLHF,-,TRBJ1-6,12,-,TRBV7-2
TGCGCCAGCAGCTTGCCTAGCTACTACAATGAGCAGTTCTTC,CASSLPSYYNEQFF,-,TRBJ2-1,14,-,TRBV5-1
TGTGCCAGCAACAACCTAGAAAAAGGGAGAGATACGCAGTATTTT,CASNNLEKGRDTQYF,-,TRBJ2-3,15,-,TRBV5-6
TGCGCCAGCAGCTGGACGACAGGGGACACCGGGGAGCTGTTTTTT,CASSWTTGDTGELFF,TRBD1,TRBJ2-2,15,few,TRBV5-1
TGTGCCAGCAGTCACTCATGGCGGGGGGAGTCCTACGAGCAGTACTTC,CASSHSWRGESYEQYF,TRBD2,TRBJ2-7,16,-,TRBV5-5
TGTGCCAGCAGCCAAGATTATGATACGGCGGGGCCGAGGGAGACCCAGTACTTC,CASSQDYDTAGPRETQYF,-,TRBJ2-5,18,-,TRBV14
TGTGCCAGCAGCCCTCGGACAGGCGGTAATGAAAAACTGTTTTTT,CASSPRTGGNEKLFF,TRBD1,TRBJ1-4,15,-,TRBV5-4
TGTGCCAGCAGCTCGGGACTCGCCTACATTCAGTACTTC,CASSSGLAYIQYF,-,TRBJ2-4,13,once,TRBV7-2
TGTGCCAGCAGCTTGGGTGGGACAGGGATTCACGAGCAGTACTTC,CASSLGGTGIHEQYF,TRBD1,TRBJ2-7,15,-,TRBV7-2
TGTGCCAGCAGTGAGGAGAGGCACACTGAAGCTTTCTTT,CASSEERHTEAFF,-,TRBJ1-1,13,-,TRBV6-1
TGTGCCAGCAGGGCGGGGAGCTCCTACAATGAGCAGTTCTTC,CASRAGSSYNEQFF,-,TRBJ2-1,14,-,TRBV2
TGTGCCAGCAGCCAGGGGACTAGCGGGGGGAGAGATACGCAGTATTTT,CASSQGTSGGRDTQYF,TRBD2,TRBJ2-3,16,once,TRBV14
TGTGCCTGGAGCGCCCTGACAGGAGCGAACACTGAAGCTTTCTTT,CAWSALTGANTEAFF,-,TRBJ1-1,15,-,TRBV30
TGTGCCAGCAGCTTCGGCACAGGGGTAGCTAACTATGGCTACACCTTC,CASSFGTGVANYGYTF,TRBD1,TRBJ1-2,16,-,TRBV5-4
TGTGCCAGCAGTGAAGAGTTAGGGGCCTCCGATCAGCCCCAGCATTTT,CASSEELGASDQPQHF,-,TRBJ1-5,16,-,TRBV6-1
TGTGCCAGCTCACCCAACGGGGGTTCTAATAATTCACCCCTCCACTTT,CASSPNGGSNNSPLHF,-,TRBJ1-6,16,-,TRBV18
TGTGCCAGGGGATTCTTTTTTTGGACACGGGGAAGGGGGTACAATGAGCAGTTCTTC,CARGFFFWTRGRGYNEQFF,-,TRBJ2-1,19,-,TRBV6-4
TGTGCCAGCAGCTTGGCCTCAACTAATGAAAAACTGTTTTTT,CASSLASTNEKLFF,-,TRBJ1-4,14,-,TRBV7-8
TGTGCCATCAGTGGACGTGACAGGCCAACCCCCTACGAGCAGTACTTC,CAISGRDRPTPYEQYF,-,TRBJ2-7,16,-,TRBV10-3
TGTGCCAGCAGTTCGGTCAGGGGAACTGAAGCTTTCTTT,CASSSVRGTEAFF,-,TRBJ1-1,13,-,TRBV27
TGTGCCAGCAGTACACACAGGGCGTTGGACACTGAAGCTTTCTTT,CASSTHRALDTEAFF,-,TRBJ1-1,15,-,TRBV27
TGTGCCAGCAGCCTGACTAGCGGGGGGGTAGCCTACGAGCAGTACTTC,CASSLTSGGVAYEQYF,TRBD2,TRBJ2-7,16,-,TRBV11-2
TGCGCCAGCAGCCAAGTTCTAGACAATCAGCCCCAGCATTTT,CASSQVLDNQPQHF,-,TRBJ1-5,14,few,TRBV4-3
TGTGCCAGCAGCCCAAGTGATGGGACAGTGGCCTGGAACACTGAAGCTTTCTTT,CASSPSDGTVAWNTEAFF,-,TRBJ1-1,18,few,TRBV21-1
TGTGCCAGCAGCTTACCACAGGGCCATGAGCAGTTCTTC,CASSLPQGHEQFF,-,TRBJ2-1,13,-,TRBV7-9
TGTGCCAGCAGCTTAGGAGGGGAGGTCCACGAGCAGTACTTC,CASSLGGEVHEQYF,-,TRBJ2-7,14,-,TRBV11-1
TGTGCTAGCAGTCTCAACAGGAACACTGAAGCTTTCTTT,CASSLNRNTEAFF,-,TRBJ1-1,13,-,TRBV7-7
TGTGCCAGCAGCTCCTCCTGGACTAGCTCCTACACCGGGGAGCTGTTTTTT,CASSSSWTSSYTGELFF,TRBD2,TRBJ2-2,17,-,TRBV11-1
TGCGCCAGCAGCCCGCGGGGGGCGGGGGGGTCCAATGAGCAGTTCTTC,CASSPRGAGGSNEQFF,TRBD2,TRBJ2-1,16,-,TRBV5-1
TGTGCCAGTAGGCGACTAGCGGGGGGACTCTTGGGTTCGGATACGCAGTATTTT,CASRRLAGGLLGSDTQYF,TRBD2,TRBJ2-3,18,-,TRBV19
TGCAGCGTTGAAGATTCTCCAGGGGGTTACGAGCAGTACTTC,CSVEDSPGGYEQYF,TRBD1,TRBJ2-7,14,-,TRBV29-1
TGTGCCAGCAGTATAAGACAGAACACTGAAGCTTTCTTT,CASSIRQNTEAFF,-,TRBJ1-1,13,-,TRBV13
TGTGCCAGCAGCCAGGGCAATAGCAATCAGCCCCAGCATTTT,CASSQGNSNQPQHF,-,TRBJ1-5,14,-,TRBV5-6
TGTGCCAGCAGCGGCCCCGGGTCTGGAAACACCATATATTTT,CASSGPGSGNTIYF,-,TRBJ1-3,14,-,TRBV7-9
TGTGCCAGCAGTTATCGAGAGGGATCCTACGAGCAGTACTTC,CASSYREGSYEQYF,-,TRBJ2-7,14,-,TRBV6-5
TGTGCCAGCAGCGCCTCTGCCCTCGTAGCGGGGGGGTACAATGAGCAGTTCTTC,CASSASALVAGGYNEQFF,TRBD2,TRBJ2-1,18,-,TRBV9
TGTGCCAGTAGTTTCCGACAGGGTCCACAAGAGACCCAGTACTTC,CASSFRQGPQETQYF,TRBD1,TRBJ2-5,15,-,TRBV19
TGTGCCAGTAGTTGGCTAGCGGGGGTCGGGAACACCGGGGAGCTGTTTTTT,CASSWLAGVGNTGELFF,TRBD2,TRBJ2-2,17,-,TRBV19
TGTGCCAGCAGTCACGCGGGGGGCTCGTGGAATGAGCAGTTCTTC,CASSHAGGSWNEQFF,TRBD2,TRBJ2-1,15,-,TRBV7-9
TGCGCCAGCAGCCAAGATCTGGAACAGGTTAAAATTTACGAGCAGTACTTC,CASSQDLEQVKIYEQYF,-,TRBJ2-7,17,-,TRBV4-1
TGTGCCACCAGCAGAGATGGTGGGATAGCGGGGGGGCCGGGAGATACGCAGTATTTT,CATSRDGGIAGGPGDTQYF,TRBD2,TRBJ2-3,19,-,TRBV15
TGTGCCAGCAGCCAAGATCAGGGGTATGGCACTGAAGCTTTCTTT,CASSQDQGYGTEAFF,-,TRBJ1-1,15,-,TRBV4-2
TGCGCCAGCAGCCAGGCACAGGAAACTAACTATGGCTACACCTTC,CASSQAQETNYGYTF,-,TRBJ1-2,15,few,TRBV4-1
TGCGCCAGCAGCCTCTCGACAGGGGGGATTAACACCGGGGAGCTGTTTTTT,CASSLSTGGINTGELFF,TRBD1,TRBJ2-2,17,-,TRBV4-3
TGTGCCAGCATCGAAGGGCCGGGGGGCAGGGAGACCCAGTACTTC,CASIEGPGGRETQYF,-,TRBJ2-5,15,-,TRBV11-2
TGTGCCAGCACACATAACAGGGGAATCGGAAACACCATATATTTT,CASTHNRGIGNTIYF,TRBD1,TRBJ1-3,15,-,TRBV7-8
TGTGCCAGCAGTCCGGCTAGCGGACCTTACAATGAGCAGTTCTTC,CASSPASGPYNEQFF,TRBD2,TRBJ2-1,15,-,TRBV27
TGCGCCAGCAGCTCGGGACAGCTCTCTGGAAACACCATATATTTT,CASSSGQLSGNTIYF,TRBD1,TRBJ1-3,15,-,TRBV5-1
TGTGCCAGCAGTTCCGGGATCTCTGGGGCCAACGTCCTGACTTTC,CASSSGISGANVLTF,-,TRBJ2-6,15,-,TRBV27